This is a list of T cell receptor beta chains from one sample in a study of shared clonotypes between healthy human individuals. Clones were read by immunoSEQ multiplex PCR, and TCRdb kept only the in-frame ones, dropping some. The sample has 500,000 to 550,000 clones; approximately 95% are singletons. The specimen sequenced was naive CD4+ T cells sorted from blood. These receptors came from a woman aged 30 to 39 in good health. Both conserved end residues are trimmed from each CDR3. The D gene is left open where the match is weak.

D gene | J gene | CDR3 length | V gene | CDR3 protein
- | TRBJ1-2 | 16 | TRBV15 | ATSRDRAAFFVDYGYT
- | TRBJ1-1 | 13 | TRBV6-5 | ASSYSQGGGTEAF
TRBD1 | TRBJ1-5 | 14 | TRBV5-1 | ASSSNPGGEYQPQH
- | TRBJ2-7 | 12 | TRBV30 | AWSGVALSYEQY
- | TRBJ1-5 | 14 | TRBV18 | ASSELPRSGTQPQH
- | TRBJ2-3 | 9 | TRBV9 | ASSVADTQY
- | TRBJ2-5 | 11 | TRBV11-2 | ASSSRLEETQY
- | TRBJ1-5 | 12 | TRBV28 | ASQQAYSNQPQH
TRBD1 | TRBJ1-1 | 12 | TRBV18 | ASSEQGLDTEAF
TRBD1 | TRBJ1-2 | 13 | TRBV6-5 | ASRRTGVNNYGYT
- | TRBJ1-1 | 12 | TRBV15 | ATSREVANTEAF
TRBD2 | TRBJ2-1 | 17 | TRBV9 | ASSALLAGGKKSYNEQF
- | TRBJ1-1 | 11 | TRBV2 | ASLGGVYTEAF
- | TRBJ1-2 | 11 | TRBV6-6 | ASSYSGPYGYT
- | TRBJ2-2 | 13 | TRBV6-5 | ASSPGQVNTGELF
- | TRBJ1-2 | 15 | TRBV19 | ASSIDWSRATNYGYT